The 9 T cell receptor beta chains presented below share a single source sample, sequenced in a study of blood T cell repertoires in COVID-19. TCRdb keeps only in-frame clones here, not all; method: immunoSEQ multiplex PCR. The sample carries 75,000 to 95,000 clones, 85% to 90% recorded once. The source material was peripheral blood. The receptors were sampled from a human donor in a cohort sampled during active COVID-19.

This sequence joins TRBV6-2 or TRBV6-3 and TRBJ2-7, with 9 bases that match TRBD1. The CDR3 runs to 15 residues. The germline V gene encodes CDR1 MNHEY and CDR2 SVGEGT. V lost 4 bases and J lost 3; bases outside the gene matches: 7. In DNA, the CDR3 is TGTGCCAGCAGTTTTACCGGGACAGGGAGCTACGAGCAGTACTTC. Its translation: CASSFTGTGSYEQYF.

This chain links TRBV5-4 with TRBJ1-2; no definite D call. Trimming pared 0 bases from V and 1 base from J, leaving 4 bases between. In germline, CDR1 is SGHNT, CDR2 YYREEE (reference sequence). The CDR3 consists of 13 residues. The CDR3 DNA follows: TGTGCCAGCAGCTTGGACGGTAACTATGGCTACACCTTC. This gives the protein CASSLDGNYGYTF.

The chain is built from TRBV29-1 and TRBJ2-1; perhaps TRBD2 as D (6 bases). With 8 bases removed from V and 0 bases from J, the gap between germline ends came to 11 bases. Germline V CDR1 and CDR2: SQVTM, ANQGSEA. This CDR3 region has 13 residues. The CDR3 DNA sequence: TGCAGCCTGGCGGGACTCTCCTACAATGAGCAGTTCTTC. This sequence encodes CSLAGLSYNEQFF.

The rearrangement joins TRBV28 to TRBJ1-5, with 9 bases aligning to TRBD1. The CDR3 is 18 amino acids. V was pared by 2 bases and J by 0 bases, with 8 bases of the junction left unmatched. Per the germline V gene, CDR1 is MDHEN and CDR2 is SYDVKM. The chain's CDR3 is CASSLPTGGMYSNQPQHF. CDR3 bases: TGTGCCAGCAGTTTACCGACAGGGGGGATGTATAGCAATCAGCCCCAGCATTTT. The whole variable domain, remainder taken from reference TRBV28 and TRBJ1-5, is DVKVTQSSRYLVKRTGEKVFLECVQDMDHENMFWYRQDPGLGLRLIYFSYDVKMKEKGDIPEGYSVSREKKERFSLILESASTNQTSMYLCASSLPTGGMYSNQPQHFGDGTRLSIL.

J is TRBJ1-4 and V is TRBV20-1; perhaps TRBD1 as D (6 bases). This CDR3 is 16 amino acids long. Germline V gene lookup returns CDR1 DFQATT and CDR2 SNEGSKA (reference sequence). The V end was cut by 3 bases, the J end by 8 bases, with 22 bases between. The DNA for the CDR3 is TGCAGTGCTAGTTATAAGCTTAGGGGGTATCAAGAAAAACTGTTTTTT. Translation: CSASYKLRGYQEKLFF.

The chain recombines TRBV28 with TRBJ1-5; D is undetermined. The CDR3 contains 12 residues. Trimming removed 3 bases at V and 9 bases at J, with 9 bases between. In germline, CDR1 is MDHEN, CDR2 SYDVKM. CDR3 nucleotides: TGTGCCAGCAGTTTGCAGGCAGGGCCCCAGCATTTT. Protein product: CASSLQAGPQHF.

The rearrangement uses TRBV5-1 and TRBJ2-6; D is perhaps TRBD1 (5 bases). This CDR3 comprises 15 residues. Germline V lookup: CDR1 SGHRS, CDR2 YFSETQ. Trimming took 5 bases from V and 4 from J, leaving 13 bases between them. The CDR3 DNA sequence: TGCGCCAGCAGGGGGCGCGTGCAAGGGGCCAACGTCCTGACTTTC. This gives the protein CASRGRVQGANVLTF.

V is TRBV6-2 or TRBV6-3 and J is TRBJ2-7, with unresolved D. This CDR3 spans 16 amino acids. Between the trimmed V and J ends, which lost 5 bases and 4 bases, there was a span of 21 bases. CDR1 is MNHEY and CDR2 is SVGEGT in the germline V gene. The CDR3 spells CASSLTPGHPRYEQYF. CDR3 nucleotides: TGTGCCAGCAGTCTAACACCGGGTCACCCTCGGTACGAGCAGTACTTC.

V gene TRBV7-8 combines with J gene TRBJ2-7; 9 bases match TRBD2. The V and J ends lost 5 bases and 7 bases, in that order; junction bases with no gene match: 15. This CDR3 comprises 16 residues. From germline, CDR1 is SGHVS and CDR2 FQNEAQ. This CDR3 is CASSQPEASGMGEQYF. The CDR3 coding sequence is TGTGCCAGCAGCCAACCTGAGGCTAGCGGGATGGGTGAGCAGTACTTC.